This TCR beta chain emerged from a study of blood T cell repertoires in COVID-19. Using immunoSEQ multiplex PCR, the repertoire was profiled, and TCRdb retains in-frame clones only, with some absent. This sample has about 130,000 clones, with more than 80% found just once. This clone was seen a single time. The identical CDR3 is also encoded by other nucleotide sequences in the sample. The CDR3 has 11 amino acids. Trimming removed 4 bases from V and 5 bases from J, with 5 bases in between. CDR1 SGHTA and CDR2 FQGNSA come from the germline V gene. This sequence was found in a human donor in a cohort sampled during active COVID-19. The chain employs TRBV7-2 and TRBJ2-5, with D perhaps matching TRBD1 (5 bases). The material sequenced was peripheral blood. CDR3 sequence (DNA): TGTGCCAGCAGCTCAGGGGAGACCCAGTACTTC. Translating gives CASSSGETQYF. The whole variable domain, remainder taken from reference TRBV7-2 and TRBJ2-5, is GAGVSQSPSNKVTEKGKDVELRCDPISGHTALYWYRQSLGQGLEFLIYFQGNSAPDKSGLPSDRFSAERTGGSVSTLTIQRTQQEDSAVYLCASSSGETQYFGPGTRLLVL.